This T cell receptor beta chain was profiled in a study of cytomegalovirus exposure and HLA in healthy donors. Overall study findings and caveats: DRB1 showed the most TCR associations and HLA-C the fewest in a later analysis, as rates varied by HLA locus. The study put 160 or so TCR beta chains on its list as cytomegalovirus-associated. With high specificity and sensitivity, the classifier reportedly diagnosed cytomegalovirus status.

This PCR relied on a set of 60 Vbeta primers and 13 Jbeta primers. Assay: immunoSEQ multiplex PCR; the TCRdb copy retains only in-frame clones and omits some. The sample yields some 200,000 clones, of which the top ten take up almost 6.5%. Remarks on this clone: Antigen: not known.

CDR1 is MNHNS and CDR2 is SASEGT in the germline V gene. Trimming took off 4 bases at V and 2 bases at J, with 18 bases between the two ends. This CDR3 is 16 amino acids long. This chain links TRBV6-1 with TRBJ2-7; the D gene is possibly TRBD1 (6 bases). Source material: PBMCs. This clonotype originated in a man under 40 in good health and CMV-seronegative. The CDR3 DNA reads as TGTGCCAGCAGTGTTCGGTGGGGGCTGGGGCCCTACGAGCAGTACTTC. Its protein product is CASSVRWGLGPYEQYF.